The T cell receptor beta chain under discussion was sequenced for a study of shared T cell receptors in the human thymus. J was trimmed by 3 bases and V by 3 bases; bases with no gene match: 5. The V gene's germline CDR1 is MGHDK and CDR2 SYGVNS. The CDR3 is 16 amino acids. Sequencing was performed with immunoSEQ multiplex PCR; in TCRdb, only in-frame clones are kept and a portion is missing. The data contain fewer than 700,000 clones, approximately 87% of them singletons. This clone has only one observation. These data are also associated with another study on human thymus T cells. Turning to that study: The sample donors, healthy Finnish infants, were having corrective surgery for congenital heart defects. Thymus tissue was removed during corrective cardiac surgery. The authors found apparently biased V and J gene usage in thymic and blood repertoires.

The sequenced sample consisted of thymocytes. The receptor comes from a boy younger than two with a congenital heart defect. The gene calls are TRBV25-1 and TRBJ2-7, with 13 bases that match TRBD2. The CDR3 region has the DNA TGTGCCAGCAGTGAGTCCGGGACTAGCGGGATCTACGAGCAGTACTTC. Amino acid sequence: CASSESGTSGIYEQYF.